The 27 T cell receptor beta chains listed next were all sequenced from one sample in a study of spatial heterogeneity in lung cancer (dated by TCRdb to between 2018 and 2020). The library relied on 5' RACE. The reads were generated on a NextSeq 500. Using fastp at Q25 and MiXCR, TCRdb reprocessed the public reads and kept productive beta chains. For every CDR3 protein sequence, its rows merge into one entry that carries the most common genes and DNA. Here the sample has around 9,800 distinct CDR3 sequences; roughly 6.2% occur a single time. Of the sample, under 30% is held by the ten largest clones. This sample's time point label indicates: sample taken at primary tumor resection. Without any cell sorting, TCR sequencing was performed on whole RNA extracted either from tumor and nontumor lung tissue or from cryopreserved PBMC samples. The specimen was PBMCs, collected at surgery. The source is a male donor with early-stage non-small cell lung cancer.

In this sample, this clonotype turned up a few times. Because the library targeted alpha chains, this beta chain is an off-target read whose size means little. The gene calls are TRBV24-1 and TRBJ1-5, with TRBD1 matching over 8 bases. The germline V gene has CDR1 KGHDR and CDR2 SFDVKD. This CDR3 spans 15 amino acids. V gave up 5 bases and J gave up 4 bases; unmatched junction bases: 6. CDR3 amino acids: CATSGGQASNQPQHF. The CDR3 region has the DNA TGTGCCACCAGTGGGGGACAGGCGAGTAATCAGCCCCAGCATTTT.

Notes on this clonotype: This beta chain came through as a stray read in a library set up for alpha chains, and its size says little. The genes are TRBV11-2 and TRBJ2-7, with 7 bases fitting TRBD1. V lost 4 bases and J lost 11; bases outside the gene matches: 8. Per germline, CDR1 SGHAT and CDR2 FQNNGV. The CDR3 covers 12 residues. CDR3 nucleotide sequence: TGTGCCAGCAGCTCCCGGACAGGAGTTGAGTACTTC. Translation gives CASSSRTGVEYF.

There are a few counts of this clonotype. For a library built for alpha chains, this beta chain is a stray read; little rests on its size. The chain links TRBV7-2 to TRBJ2-5; D remains ambiguous. Germline lookup yields CDR1 SGHTA and CDR2 FQGNSA. The V end was cut by 0 bases, the J end by 5 bases, with 7 bases between. This CDR3 spans 13 amino acids. The CDR3 coding sequence is TGTGCCAGCAGCTTAGCGTTGGCGGAGACCCAGTACTTC. Translation gives CASSLALAETQYF.

This clonotype is medium-sized by share. In a library made to pick up alpha chains, this beta chain is a stray read with a size that means little. This chain uses TRBV12-3 or TRBV12-4 with TRBJ1-4, with a weak D call TRBD1 (6 bases). The CDR3 has 14 amino acids. Trimming stripped 5 bases from V and 4 bases from J, with 11 bases between. In DNA, the CDR3 is TGTGCCAGCAGTCCCGGGACACTTAATGAAAAACTGTTTTTT. Translation gives CASSPGTLNEKLFF.

As regards this clonotype: This beta chain slipped into a library made for alpha chains as a stray read, so its size is not meaningful. The gene calls are TRBV12-3 or TRBV12-4 and TRBJ2-1; D call uncertain. Trimming cost V 2 bases and J 5 bases, with 7 bases left between them. The CDR3 has 13 residues. The CDR3 loop reads CASSLSADNEQFF. CDR3 in DNA: TGTGCCAGCAGTTTATCGGCCGACAATGAGCAGTTCTTC.

Judged by abundance, this clonotype is medium-sized (0.01 to 0.1%). Being off target in a library aimed at alpha chains, this beta chain has a size of little meaning. The CDR3 loop reads CASSLGGLDEQYF. The CDR3 DNA reads TGTGCCAGCAGCTTGGGGGGGCTGGACGAGCAGTACTTC. V is TRBV7-9 and J is TRBJ2-7, with D perhaps matching TRBD2 (7 bases). In germline, CDR1 is SEHNR, CDR2 FQNEAQ (reference sequence). This CDR3 contains 13 residues. V lost 3 bases, J lost 5 bases, and 11 bases lay in between.

Turning to this clonotype: As an off-target read in a library built for alpha chains, this beta chain has a frequency of little significance. The chain carries TRBV7-9 and TRBJ1-1; D call uncertain. This CDR3 has 16 residues. Germline CDR1 reads SEHNR; CDR2 reads FQNEAQ (reference sequence). V lost 2 bases and J 2 bases, leaving 15 bases between the germline ends. The CDR3 protein is CASSLTPQQGNTEAFF. In nucleotides, the CDR3 is TGTGCCAGCAGCTTAACCCCTCAGCAAGGAAACACTGAAGCTTTCTTT.

Worth noting for this clonotype: Being off target in a library aimed at alpha chains, this beta chain has a size of little meaning. The rearrangement joins TRBV6-1 to TRBJ2-3; 10 nucleotides line up with TRBD2. The CDR3 has 15 amino acids. The trim removed 7 bases at V and 4 bases at J, leaving 8 bases unmatched. Germline V lookup: CDR1 MNHNS, CDR2 SASEGT. CDR3 DNA sequence: TGTGCCAGCACCGTTGGACTAGCGGAAGCAGATACGCAGTATTTT. It encodes CASTVGLAEADTQYF.

This clonotype is labeled as medium-sized. As an off-target read in a library built for alpha chains, this beta chain has a frequency of little significance. The chain has TRBV15 and TRBJ2-2; possible D gene TRBD2, 6 bases. From germline, CDR1 is LNHNV and CDR2 YYDKDF (reference sequence). The CDR3 is 14 amino acids. V lost 6 bases and J 4 bases, leaving 12 bases between the germline ends. The CDR3 spells CATRVGGSTGELFF. The DNA for the CDR3 is TGTGCCACCAGGGTCGGGGGAAGCACCGGGGAGCTGTTTTTT.

This clonotype was seen ten or more times. This beta chain lies outside the target of a library built for alpha chains; its clone size means little. The chain combines TRBV7-9 with TRBJ2-5, with 10 bases lining up with TRBD1. Germline loops: CDR1 SEHNR, CDR2 FQNEAQ (reference sequence). The CDR3 has 15 amino acids. V trimming: 5 bases; J trimming: 2 bases; junction bases outside the gene matches: 5. The CDR3 sequence: CASSVGTGVQETQYF. CDR3 nucleotides: TGTGCCAGCAGCGTTGGGACAGGGGTTCAAGAGACCCAGTACTTC.

Concerning this clonotype: This beta chain appears as a stray read in a library generated for alpha chains; its size is not informative. The chain uses TRBV27 and TRBJ1-1; 12 bases match TRBD1. The CDR3 totals 14 residues. J gave up 6 bases and V 5 bases, and 4 bases lay outside the gene matches. Germline assignment: CDR1 MNHEY and CDR2 SMNVEV (reference sequence). In DNA, the CDR3 is TGTGCCAGCAGTCGGGGACAGGGGGCTGCTGAAGCTTTCTTT. Translating gives CASSRGQGAAEAFF.

In its sample, this clonotype was seen many times. For a library built for alpha chains, this beta chain is a stray read; little rests on its size. This sequence joins TRBV2 and TRBJ2-1; TRBD2 is a possible D gene (5 bases). Germline V gene data show CDR1 as SNHLY and CDR2 as FYNNEI. Trimming pared 1 base from V and 5 bases from J, leaving 12 bases between. The CDR3 loop spans 15 amino acids. The CDR3 is CASSEVGSRDNEQFF. Here the CDR3 DNA reads TGTGCCAGCAGTGAAGTAGGGAGTAGGGACAATGAGCAGTTCTTC. Full variable domain (missing parts from reference TRBV2 and TRBJ2-1): EPEVTQTPSHQVTQMGQEVILRCVPISNHLYFYWYRQILGQKVEFLVSFYNNEISEKSEIFDDQFSVERPDGSNFTLKIRSTKLEDSAMYFCASSEVGSRDNEQFFGPGTRLTVL.

This clonotype showed up many times. The library was designed around alpha chains, so this beta chain is a stray read whose abundance carries little weight. The rearrangement uses TRBV20-1 and TRBJ2-3; D may match TRBD1 or TRBD2 (5 bases each). Deletions cut 8 bases from V and 4 bases from J, with 22 bases between. CDR3 size: 15 residues. CDR1 is DFQATT, CDR2 SNEGSKA, per germline (reference sequence). The CDR3 coding sequence is TGCAGTCCATATATTCCGGGGCAGGGCTCAGATACGCAGTATTTT. Its protein product is CSPYIPGQGSDTQYF.

This clonotype was counted many times. With the library built for alpha chains, this beta chain is off target and its frequency is not meaningful. V gene TRBV4-3 combines with J gene TRBJ2-1, with 8 positions matching TRBD2. Germline-derived CDR1 and CDR2 are LGHNA and YSLEER. J gave up 5 bases and V 1 base, and 7 bases lay outside the gene matches. CDR3 size: 16 residues. Here the CDR3 reads CASSQGRGLVDNEQFF. The CDR3 DNA sequence: TGCGCCAGCAGCCAAGGACGGGGACTAGTAGACAATGAGCAGTTCTTC.

A few counts support this clonotype. Being off target in a library aimed at alpha chains, this beta chain has a size of little meaning. The V and J genes are TRBV5-1 and TRBJ2-1, with D possibly TRBD1 on 5 matching bases. This CDR3 has 13 amino acids. V was clipped by 0 bases and J by 4 bases, with 5 bases between them. Germline CDR1 and CDR2: SGHRS and YFSETQ. CDR3 protein: CASSLDRYNEQFF. For the CDR3, the DNA is TGCGCCAGCAGCTTGGACAGGTACAATGAGCAGTTCTTC.

By sample share, this clonotype is medium-sized. This beta chain lies outside the target of a library built for alpha chains; its clone size means little. The CDR3 spells CSVGTPNYGYTF. CDR3 DNA: TGCAGCGTCGGGACGCCTAACTATGGCTACACCTTC. The chain employs TRBV29-1 and TRBJ1-2; possible D gene TRBD1, 5 bases. Germline CDR1 SQVTM, CDR2 ANQGSEA. Trimming stripped 6 bases from V and 0 bases from J, with 8 bases between. This CDR3 comprises 12 residues.

Worth noting for this clonotype: This beta chain represents an off-target read in a library built for alpha chains; its size is of limited meaning. The CDR3 region is CASSESLAGADTQYF. In DNA form, the CDR3 reads TGTGCCAGCAGTGAATCGCTAGCGGGGGCAGATACGCAGTATTTT. The chain uses TRBV25-1 and TRBJ2-3, with 10 bases fitting TRBD2. The CDR3 is made up of 15 amino acids. With V trimmed by 1 base and J by 4 bases, 2 bases remained unmatched. CDR1 is MGHDK, CDR2 SYGVNS, per germline.

The sample holds many counts of this clonotype. A library made for alpha chains picked up this beta chain off target, so its size means little. The CDR3 loop reads CASSQDRVSAQETQYF. CDR3 sequence (DNA): TGCGCCAGCAGCCAAGATAGGGTGTCAGCACAAGAGACCCAGTACTTC. The V call is TRBV4-1, the J call TRBJ2-5; no firm D call. Deletions cut 0 bases from V and 2 bases from J, with 13 bases between. The CDR3 contains 16 residues. Germline V gene sequence: CDR1 MGHRA, CDR2 YSYEKL.

This clonotype was recorded many times. A library prepared for alpha chains yielded this beta chain as an off-target read; its size is of little meaning. This chain joins TRBV11-2 and TRBJ2-1; 9 bases are a match to TRBD2. V was clipped by 8 bases and J by 2 bases; unmatched bases: 7. CDR1 SGHAT and CDR2 FQNNGV come from the germline V gene. This CDR3 contains 15 residues. This chain's CDR3 is CASASLAGPYNEQFF. The CDR3 coding sequence is TGTGCCAGCGCCTCTCTAGCGGGGCCCTACAATGAGCAGTTCTTC.

As for this clonotype: This beta chain appears as a stray read in a library generated for alpha chains; its size is not informative. The chain uses TRBV7-2 and TRBJ2-7; 14 bases match TRBD2. This CDR3 region has 15 residues. V trimming: 3 bases; J trimming: 4 bases; junction bases outside the gene matches: 2. The germline CDR1 and CDR2 sequences are SGHTA and FQGNSA. This CDR3 is CASSLGLAGVYEQYF. CDR3 sequence (DNA): TGTGCCAGCAGCTTGGGACTAGCGGGGGTTTACGAGCAGTACTTC.

This clonotype was seen at least ten times. The library was prepared for alpha chains; this beta chain is a stray read, so its frequency means little. V is TRBV20-1 and J is TRBJ2-7; D not certain. The germline CDR1 and CDR2 sequences are DFQATT and SNEGSKA (reference sequence). The germline V and J ends were trimmed by 4 bases and 2 bases, with 9 bases remaining between them. The CDR3 sequence is 12 residues long. The chain's CDR3 is CSATTETYEQYF. The CDR3 nucleotides are TGCAGTGCTACAACAGAGACCTACGAGCAGTACTTC.

This clonotype was counted many times. Being off target in a library aimed at alpha chains, this beta chain has a size of little meaning. The V gene is TRBV20-1, the J gene TRBJ1-2; D may be TRBD1 (5 bases). Germline V gene sequence: CDR1 DFQATT, CDR2 SNEGSKA (reference sequence). CDR3 length: 13 residues. Between the trimmed V and J ends, which lost 1 base and 3 bases, there was a span of 9 bases. The CDR3 reads CSARGTGHYGYTF. The CDR3 region has the DNA TGCAGTGCTAGAGGGACGGGGCACTATGGCTACACCTTC.

This clonotype was seen more than once but under ten times. Little can be read into the size of this beta chain, an off-target read in a library designed for alpha chains. The gene calls are TRBV27 and TRBJ1-1; no clear D gene. This CDR3 has 11 residues. Germline CDR1 MNHEY, CDR2 SMNVEV (reference sequence). Trimming took off 3 bases at V and 7 bases at J, with 6 bases between the two ends. CDR3 region: CASSFGVEAFF. CDR3 DNA sequence: TGTGCCAGCAGTTTCGGAGTTGAAGCTTTCTTT.

This clonotype appeared a few times. This beta chain is off target for a library built for alpha chains, so its abundance means little. The rearrangement links TRBV6-2 or TRBV6-3 to TRBJ2-5; perhaps TRBD1 as D (6 bases). Germline V gives CDR1 MNHEY, CDR2 SVGEGT. Between the trimmed V and J ends, which lost 6 bases and 5 bases, there was a span of 19 bases. The CDR3 has 15 amino acids. CDR3 region: CASRIPPGQGETQYF. CDR3 in DNA: TGTGCCAGCAGGATACCCCCCGGCCAGGGGGAGACCCAGTACTTC.

For this clonotype: This beta chain is an unintended read in a library built for alpha chains; its size means little. The chain is built from TRBV2 and TRBJ1-6; possible D gene TRBD1, 5 bases. V was cut by 10 bases and J by 10 bases, with 23 bases left in between. The CDR3 runs to 15 residues. Per germline, CDR1 SNHLY and CDR2 FYNNEI. The CDR3 DNA sequence: TGTGCCATACCAAACTCCGGGGCGACGGTCTCACCCCTCCACTTT. Translation gives CAIPNSGATVSPLHF.

In this sample, this clonotype turned up a few times. The library was built for alpha chains, so this beta chain is an off-target read and its size means little. The rearrangement links TRBV20-1 to TRBJ1-5; perhaps TRBD1 as D (6 bases). Trimming removed 6 bases at V and 0 bases at J, with 15 bases between. Germline values: CDR1 DFQATT, CDR2 SNEGSKA (reference sequence). The CDR3 sequence is 15 residues long. For the CDR3, the DNA is TGCAGTGCCCTTCACAGGGTACATAGCAATCAGCCCCAGCATTTT. Protein: CSALHRVHSNQPQHF.

This clonotype was detected many times. The size of this beta chain means little, since it is a stray read in a library made for alpha chains. The rearrangement uses TRBV7-6 and TRBJ2-1; no reliable D call. Germline V CDR1 and CDR2: SGHVS, FNYEAQ. V was cut by 1 base and J by 5 bases, with 9 bases left in between. The CDR3 runs to 14 residues. DNA for the CDR3: TGTGCCAGCAGCTTAGGATTTTCCCACAATGAGCAGTTCTTC. The encoded protein is CASSLGFSHNEQFF.